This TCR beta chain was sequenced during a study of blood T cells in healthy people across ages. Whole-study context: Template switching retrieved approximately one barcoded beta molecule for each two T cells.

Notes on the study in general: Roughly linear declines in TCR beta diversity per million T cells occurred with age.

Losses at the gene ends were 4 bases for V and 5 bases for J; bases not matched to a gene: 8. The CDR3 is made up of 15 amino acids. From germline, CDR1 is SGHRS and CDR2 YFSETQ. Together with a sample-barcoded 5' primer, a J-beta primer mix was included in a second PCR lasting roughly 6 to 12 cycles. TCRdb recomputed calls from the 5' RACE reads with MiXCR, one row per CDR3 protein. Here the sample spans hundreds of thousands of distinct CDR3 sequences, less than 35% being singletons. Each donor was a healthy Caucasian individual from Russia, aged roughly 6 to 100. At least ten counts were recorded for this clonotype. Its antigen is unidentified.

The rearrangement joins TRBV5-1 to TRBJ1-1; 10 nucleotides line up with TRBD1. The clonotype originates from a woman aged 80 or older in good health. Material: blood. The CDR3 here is CASSELDRGRTEAFF. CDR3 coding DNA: TGCGCCAGCAGCGAGCTCGACAGGGGGCGAACTGAAGCTTTCTTT.